These 15 T cell receptor beta chains came from one sample sequenced in a study of T-cell reconstitution after alpha-beta-depleted transplantation in children. TCRbeta library preparation incorporated unique molecular identifiers. Via MiXCR, TCRdb re-called the PCR reads, giving one row per CDR3 protein. This repertoire shows approximately 190,000 distinct CDR3 sequences, 5% to 7.5% found once; its top ten account for about 4.4%. The sample here was PBMCs, taken before TCRalphabeta/CD19-depleted stem cell transplant. These receptors were taken from a girl under three years old with combined immunodeficiency, due to receive a stem cell transplant.

This clonotype has a count of ten or more. The chain is built from TRBV12-3 or TRBV12-4 and TRBJ2-7; TRBD2 is a possible D gene (5 bases). The V gene lost 5 bases and the J gene lost 2 bases, with 13 bases spanning the gap. This CDR3 has 14 residues. The CDR3 loop is CASSHLTTPYEQYF. The CDR3 coding sequence is TGTGCCAGCAGTCACTTGACTACTCCCTACGAGCAGTACTTC.

In its sample, this clonotype was seen many times. The chain carries TRBV5-5 and TRBJ2-5; D is possibly TRBD1 or TRBD2 (5 bases each). Germline V CDR1 and CDR2: SGHKS, YYEKEE (reference sequence). The CDR3 covers 17 residues. The V end lost 0 bases, the J end lost 2 bases, and 17 bases lay between the germline ends. The CDR3 DNA sequence: TGTGCCAGCAGCTTGGTAGGACACGGGGCAAAACAAGAGACCCAGTACTTC. It translates to CASSLVGHGAKQETQYF. The full variable domain, its missing parts supplied by reference TRBV5-5 and TRBJ2-5, is DAGVTQSPTHLIKTRGQQVTLRCSPISGHKSVSWYQQVLGQGPQFIFQYYEKEERGRGNFPDRFSARQFPNYSSELNVNALLLGDSALYLCASSLVGHGAKQETQYFGPGTRLLVL.

This clonotype was counted many times. DNA of the CDR3: TGTGCCAGCAGTTTTGTTCCTAGCAGTTACGAGCAGTACTTC. As protein: CASSFVPSSYEQYF. The V call is TRBV12-3 or TRBV12-4, the J call TRBJ2-7; the D gene is possibly TRBD2 (5 bases). The germline V and J ends were trimmed by 3 bases and 4 bases, with 13 bases remaining between them. The CDR3 is 14 residues long.

This clonotype has a count of ten or more. The chain employs TRBV4-3 and TRBJ2-1; 8 bases match TRBD1. CDR1 and CDR2 (germline): LGHNA, YSLEER. V was pared by 4 bases and J by 7 bases, with 15 bases of the junction left unmatched. The CDR3 is made up of 17 amino acids. The CDR3 sequence is CASSRVSGGAGGNEQFF. CDR3 bases: TGCGCCAGCAGCCGCGTCTCAGGGGGCGCAGGCGGGAATGAGCAGTTCTTC.

At least ten counts were recorded for this clonotype. This chain links TRBV29-1 with TRBJ2-7; D may be TRBD1 or TRBD2 (5 bases each). CDR3 length: 13 residues. V lost 4 bases to trimming and J lost 1 base, with 11 bases between them. Germline V gene lookup returns CDR1 SQVTM and CDR2 ANQGSEA. The CDR3 DNA reads TGCAGCGTTGCCCTGGGACCGTCCTACGAGCAGTACTTC. It yields the protein CSVALGPSYEQYF.

The rearrangement uses TRBV15 and TRBJ2-1; 11 bases match TRBD1. CDR1 is LNHNV and CDR2 is YYDKDF in the germline V gene (reference sequence). CDR3 length: 17 residues. V shed 0 bases, J shed 4 bases, and the junction held 5 bases outside the gene matches. The CDR3 nucleotides are TGTGCCACCAGCAGAGATCCCCGGGACAGGGGGTACAATGAGCAGTTCTTC. Protein product: CATSRDPRDRGYNEQFF. The variable domain in full, completed from reference TRBV15 and TRBJ2-1, reads DAMVIQNPRYQVTQFGKPVTLSCSQTLNHNVMYWYQQKSSQAPKLLFHYYDKDFNNEADTPDNFQSRRPNTSFCFLDIRSPGLGDTAMYLCATSRDPRDRGYNEQFFGPGTRLTVL.

This clonotype was counted many times. This rearrangement joins TRBV4-3 to TRBJ2-2; D remains ambiguous. Germline values: CDR1 LGHNA, CDR2 YSLEER. The V and J ends lost 3 bases and 2 bases respectively, with 16 bases between them. The CDR3 covers 17 residues. For the CDR3, the DNA is TGCGCCAGCAGCCACGAAAGGATCCCCTTAAACACCGGGGAGCTGTTTTTT. Amino acids: CASSHERIPLNTGELFF.

The chain has TRBV7-9 and TRBJ1-2; D is possibly TRBD1 (5 bases). Trimming took 3 bases from V and 8 from J, leaving 16 bases between them. Germline V CDR1 and CDR2: SEHNR, FQNEAQ (reference sequence). The CDR3 length is 14 residues. The CDR3 sequence is CASSFPDTFEGYTF. The CDR3 region has the DNA TGTGCCAGCAGCTTCCCGGACACGTTCGAAGGCTACACCTTC.

This clonotype showed up many times. The chain carries TRBV29-1 and TRBJ2-5, with D perhaps matching TRBD1 (5 bases). Germline-derived CDR1 and CDR2 are SQVTM and ANQGSEA. CDR3 length equals 12 residues. V lost 7 bases, J lost 5 bases, and 14 bases lay in between. The CDR3 nucleotides read TGCAGCGCCTTGACAGTAGGGGAGACCCAGTACTTC. As protein: CSALTVGETQYF.

As for this clonotype: Being one base from a much bigger clone, this may be a read error. The gene calls are TRBV6-6 and TRBJ2-7, with D unclear. Germline lookup yields CDR1 MNHNY and CDR2 SVGAGI (reference sequence). The CDR3 covers 10 residues. The CDR3 nucleotides are TGTGCCACCGGTTGGGTCGAGGAGTACTTC. The encoded protein is CATGWVEEYF.

The table lists this clonotype with many counts. This rearrangement joins TRBV28 to TRBJ2-1, with D tentatively TRBD1 or TRBD2 (5 bases each). CDR1 is MDHEN, CDR2 SYDVKM, per germline. V was pared by 3 bases and J by 7 bases, with 19 bases between. CDR3 size: 16 residues. The CDR3: CASSFVPGRIYNEQFF. The CDR3 bases are TGTGCCAGCAGTTTCGTCCCGGGACGGATCTATAATGAGCAGTTCTTC.

Many counts were recorded for this clonotype. At one of its ends the junction is not consistent with the germline gene, which may arise from a read error. The genes are TRBV28 and TRBJ2-1, with TRBD2 matching over 12 bases. The germline gives CDR1 MDHEN, CDR2 SYDVKM. The CDR3 spans 16 residues. The CDR3 reads CASSIWTSGVYNEQFF. CDR3 DNA: TGTGCCAGCAGTATATGGACTAGCGGGGTTTACAATGAGCAGTTCTTC.

In this sample, this clonotype turned up many times. This chain links TRBV7-9 with TRBJ2-7; possibly TRBD1 for D (6 bases). The CDR3 contains 12 residues. Germline V gives CDR1 SEHNR, CDR2 FQNEAQ (reference sequence). Between the trimmed V and J ends, which lost 6 bases and 4 bases, there was a span of 10 bases. The CDR3 bases are TGTGCCAGCAGACAGGGTTGGTACGAGCAGTACTTC. Protein: CASRQGWYEQYF.

This clonotype was seen repeatedly, ten times or more. This chain connects TRBV12-3 or TRBV12-4 to TRBJ1-1; maybe TRBD1 (6 bases). V lost 6 bases to trimming and J lost 1 base, with 15 bases between them. This CDR3 comprises 15 residues. CDR3 coding DNA: TGTGCCAGCAGCCTTACCGGGGGCTGGAACACTGAAGCTTTCTTT. It translates to CASSLTGGWNTEAFF.

This clonotype occurred a few times. This rearrangement joins TRBV25-1 to TRBJ1-1, with 8 bases matching TRBD1. Trimming removed 6 bases from V and 5 bases from J; junction bases left unmatched: 20. Germline lookup yields CDR1 MGHDK and CDR2 SYGVNS. The CDR3 consists of 18 residues. CDR3 sequence (DNA): TGTGCCAGCAGGGCCTCGTTTTTCGGGAGACAGGGGTTGACTGAAGCTTTCTTT. Translation: CASRASFFGRQGLTEAFF.